Below, 29 T cell receptor beta chains from the same sample are listed, as sequenced in a study of shared clonotypes between healthy human individuals. Some clones are missing from TCRdb's copy, which holds only in-frame ones; the method was immunoSEQ multiplex PCR. Counted here are about 2.1 million clones, approximately 92% occurring once; the ten biggest clones make up about 1.6%. Naive CD8 cells lacked CD45RO, underwent positive selection for CCR7 and left out terminally differentiated effector memory CD45RA+ cells. Sequenced input: naive CD8+ T cells from PBMCs. These TCRs come from a man aged 18 to 35 in good health. Some clones in this sample may be carry-over from other donors' samples.

The V and J genes are TRBV19 and TRBJ1-1, with D unclear. V was trimmed by 5 bases and J by 4 bases, leaving 14 bases between them. The CDR3 contains 14 residues. Germline-derived CDR1 and CDR2 are LNHDA and SQIVND (reference sequence). Written as DNA, the CDR3 is TGTGCCAGTAGTGAGGACCCCCTGGGCACTGAAGCTTTCTTT. Its protein is CASSEDPLGTEAFF.

The chain couples TRBV7-8 to TRBJ1-5, with D possibly TRBD1 on 5 matching bases. Between the trimmed V and J ends, which lost 5 bases and 7 bases, there was a span of 15 bases. Looked up from germline, CDR1 is SGHVS and CDR2 is FQNEAQ. The CDR3 runs to 14 residues. CDR3 in amino acids: CASSQDRIDQPQHF. CDR3 nucleotide sequence: TGTGCCAGCAGCCAAGACAGAATCGACCAGCCCCAGCATTTT.

The rearrangement joins TRBV4-1 to TRBJ2-1; maybe TRBD1 (6 bases). The CDR3 sequence is 15 residues long. Trimming shortened V by 4 bases and J by 8 bases, and 18 bases separated the two germline ends. Germline CDR1 reads MGHRA; CDR2 reads YSYEKL. The CDR3 DNA reads as TGCGCCAGCAGCCCTAAGCAGGGGAGCAACGATGAGCAGTTCTTC. Translating gives CASSPKQGSNDEQFF.

CDR3 in DNA: TGTGCCAGCAGCTTAGCCGGCGGGAGGGATTTTTATGAGCAGTTCTTC. Amino acids: CASSLAGGRDFYEQFF. The V gene is TRBV7-9, the J gene TRBJ2-1; 9 positions match TRBD2. J was trimmed by 8 bases and V by 0 bases; bases with no gene match: 8. The CDR3 contains 16 residues. The germline V gene has CDR1 SEHNR and CDR2 FQNEAQ (reference sequence).

This clone has just one count. This sequence joins TRBV2 and TRBJ2-7; 12 nucleotides align to TRBD2. Germline-derived CDR1 and CDR2 are SNHLY and FYNNEI. The CDR3 extends over 15 amino acids. Trimming cost V 7 bases and J 2 bases; bases outside gene matches: 6. CDR3 nucleotides: TGTGCCAGCAAATCGGCTAGCGGGAGGGCCTACGAGCAGTACTTC. Protein sequence: CASKSASGRAYEQYF.

This clone showed up just a few times. The chain joins TRBV19 to TRBJ1-1; TRBD1 might be the D (5 bases). Germline V gene data show CDR1 as LNHDA and CDR2 as SQIVND (reference sequence). V lost 1 base and J 0 bases, leaving 9 bases between the germline ends. The CDR3 sequence is 15 residues long. CDR3 nucleotide sequence: TGTGCCAGTAGTATAGGCGTAGGGGTGAACACTGAAGCTTTCTTT. Its protein is CASSIGVGVNTEAFF.

The rearrangement joins TRBV30 to TRBJ1-4, with D unresolved. The germline V and J ends were trimmed by 3 bases and 8 bases, with 19 bases remaining between them. From germline, CDR1 is GTSNPN and CDR2 SVGIG (reference sequence). This CDR3 comprises 15 residues. The chain's CDR3 is CAWSLGAAPLEKLFF. CDR3 nucleotides: TGTGCCTGGAGCCTTGGCGCGGCCCCATTGGAAAAACTGTTTTTT.

The rearrangement uses TRBV19 and TRBJ2-1; possible D gene TRBD2, 5 bases. V was pared by 5 bases and J by 3 bases, with 17 bases between. Germline V gene lookup returns CDR1 LNHDA and CDR2 SQIVND (reference sequence). This CDR3 has 16 amino acids. The DNA of the CDR3 is TGTGCCAGTAGTCCGCACGGACTTGGCCTCTACAATGAGCAGTTCTTC. It encodes CASSPHGLGLYNEQFF.

Regarding this clone: Other DNA sequences from this sample encode an identical CDR3 as well. The rearrangement uses TRBV28 and TRBJ1-5; no firm D call. Germline V lookup: CDR1 MDHEN, CDR2 SYDVKM. This CDR3 has 15 residues. V dropped 2 bases and J dropped 0 bases, with 8 bases sitting between them. The CDR3 here is CASSLVGNSNQPQHF. The CDR3 DNA sequence: TGTGCCAGCAGTTTAGTCGGAAATAGCAATCAGCCCCAGCATTTT.

The chain carries TRBV18 and TRBJ2-7; TRBD1 agrees at 7 bases. Trimming removed 3 bases from V and 2 bases from J; junction bases left unmatched: 10. CDR1 and CDR2 from the germline V gene are KGHSH and LQKENI. The CDR3 extends over 16 amino acids. CDR3 DNA: TGTGCCAGCTCACCCCCGGGGCGACAGGGTCCCTACGAGCAGTACTTC. Translating gives CASSPPGRQGPYEQYF.

The chain combines TRBV27 with TRBJ1-1, with D unclear. CDR1 MNHEY and CDR2 SMNVEV come from the germline V gene (reference sequence). The CDR3 has 13 residues. Trimming removed 5 bases from V and 6 bases from J, with 13 bases in between. Here the CDR3 reads CASSDAASPEAFF. Here the CDR3 DNA reads TGTGCCAGCAGTGATGCGGCTTCCCCTGAAGCTTTCTTT.

As to this clone: The same CDR3 arises from other DNA sequences in this sample as well. The chain carries TRBV7-8 and TRBJ1-2; 9 bases line up with TRBD1. The ends lost 0 bases at V and 7 bases at J; junction bases unmatched: 3. This CDR3 contains 14 residues. The germline V gene has CDR1 SGHVS and CDR2 FQNEAQ. CDR3 residues: CASSLAGTGSGYTF. The DNA for the CDR3 is TGTGCCAGCAGCTTAGCCGGGACAGGGTCTGGCTACACCTTC.

The V call is TRBV29-1, the J call TRBJ1-1; D may be TRBD1 (6 bases). The V gene's germline CDR1 is SQVTM and CDR2 ANQGSEA. V was cut by 6 bases and J by 1 base, with 12 bases left in between. The CDR3 sequence is 13 residues long. In DNA form, the CDR3 reads TGCAGCGTCGGGGGGCAGGGGAACACTGAAGCTTTCTTT. The encoded protein is CSVGGQGNTEAFF.

V is TRBV28 and J is TRBJ2-7; D unresolved. The V end was cut by 5 bases, the J end by 1 base, with 12 bases between. The CDR3 contains 14 residues. Germline assignment: CDR1 MDHEN and CDR2 SYDVKM. CDR3 sequence (DNA): TGTGCCAGCAGTAAGAATCCTCAGTCCTACGAGCAGTACTTC. Its translation is CASSKNPQSYEQYF.

This clone was observed a handful of times. Other nucleotide sequences from this sample produce the same CDR3. The CDR3 nucleotides read TGTGCCAGCAGCGTATCAGGTCAGGGGAACACTGAAGCTTTCTTT. Translated, it gives CASSVSGQGNTEAFF. This rearrangement joins TRBV9 to TRBJ1-1; weak D call: TRBD1 (5 bases). Per the germline V gene, CDR1 is SGDLS and CDR2 is YYNGEE. The CDR3 contains 15 residues. Trimming stripped 1 base from V and 1 base from J, with 11 bases between.

V and J are TRBV30 and TRBJ2-2, with D unclear. V gave up 5 bases and J gave up 3 bases, with 4 bases separating them. The CDR3 is 11 residues long. Germline V CDR1 and CDR2: GTSNPN, SVGIG (reference sequence). The CDR3 loop is CAWEDTGELFF. As DNA, the CDR3 is TGTGCCTGGGAGGACACCGGGGAGCTGTTTTTT.

The V gene is TRBV27, the J gene TRBJ2-7, with 8 bases matching TRBD2. V lost 7 bases, J lost 4 bases, and 6 bases stayed unmatched. The germline V gene has CDR1 MNHEY and CDR2 SMNVEV (reference sequence). This CDR3 comprises 13 residues. DNA of the CDR3: TGTGCCAGCACCTCTAGCGGGTTATACGAGCAGTACTTC. Translated, it gives CASTSSGLYEQYF.

The rearrangement links TRBV4-1 to TRBJ2-3; 7 nucleotides match TRBD2. CDR3 length: 16 residues. After removal of 3 bases from V and 0 bases from J, the junction contained 6 bases not matched to a gene. CDR1 and CDR2 from the germline V gene are MGHRA and YSYEKL. The CDR3, as DNA: TGCGCCAGCAGCCAGCCCTTTAGCGGGAGCACAGATACGCAGTATTTT. As protein: CASSQPFSGSTDTQYF.

The V call is TRBV19, the J call TRBJ1-2; TRBD1 matches at 10 bases. The germline V gene encodes CDR1 LNHDA and CDR2 SQIVND (reference sequence). V was clipped by 4 bases and J by 6 bases; unmatched bases: 11. This CDR3 is built from 16 residues. The CDR3 DNA reads as TGTGCCAGTAGTACACCATTCGCCGGACAGGGGGATGGCTACACCTTC. Its protein product is CASSTPFAGQGDGYTF.

As regards this clone: This CDR3 is also generated by other DNA sequences in the sample. V gene TRBV29-1 combines with J gene TRBJ2-1; TRBD2 is a possible D gene (5 bases). Trimming left V 5 bases short and J 0 bases short, with 8 bases between. This CDR3 contains 13 residues. Germline assignment: CDR1 SQVTM and CDR2 ANQGSEA. For the CDR3, the DNA is TGCAGCGTTCGGGGAAGCTCCTACAATGAGCAGTTCTTC. Translation gives CSVRGSSYNEQFF.

The chain recombines TRBV15 with TRBJ2-7; D not resolved. Germline V gene sequence: CDR1 LNHNV, CDR2 YYDKDF (reference sequence). The V end was cut by 5 bases, the J end by 3 bases, with 14 bases between. This CDR3 region has 14 residues. The CDR3 DNA follows: TGTGCCACCAGCGAGGTGGAATTTCTCTACGAGCAGTACTTC. Residues: CATSEVEFLYEQYF.

The chain links TRBV6-1 to TRBJ2-2; D not resolved. Trimming removed 3 bases from V and 6 bases from J, with 14 bases in between. The CDR3 spans 15 residues. Germline CDR1 is MNHNS and CDR2 is SASEGT. The chain's CDR3 is CASSDRATRPGELFF. As DNA, the CDR3 is TGTGCCAGCAGTGACCGAGCGACGAGGCCCGGGGAGCTGTTTTTT.

The chain links TRBV4-1 to TRBJ2-2, with TRBD2 matching 11 bases. The J segment lost 5 bases and the V segment lost 4 bases, leaving 6 bases of the junction unmatched. Germline V lookup: CDR1 MGHRA, CDR2 YSYEKL. The CDR3 consists of 16 residues. The DNA of the CDR3 is TGCGCCAGCAGCCTGACTAGCGGGATGGGTACCGGGGAGCTGTTTTTT. This gives the protein CASSLTSGMGTGELFF.

About this clone: The same CDR3 can be traced to other DNA sequences in this sample. This sequence joins TRBV11-2 and TRBJ2-7, with 8 nucleotides matching TRBD2. Germline V CDR1 and CDR2: SGHAT, FQNNGV. After removal of 5 bases from V and 2 bases from J, the junction contained 8 bases not matched to a gene. The CDR3 is made up of 15 amino acids. The CDR3 DNA reads TGTGCCAGCAGCCTCGTGGCGGGAGGACCCTACGAGCAGTACTTC. Its protein is CASSLVAGGPYEQYF.

This sequence joins TRBV27 and TRBJ2-1; 7 bases are shared with TRBD1. CDR1 is MNHEY, CDR2 SMNVEV, per germline (reference sequence). Trimming at V came to 4 bases and at J to 6 bases, leaving 12 bases not matched to a gene. The CDR3 length is 16 residues. Here the CDR3 reads CASSSTPTGIGNEQFF. DNA for the CDR3: TGTGCCAGCAGTTCCACCCCGACAGGGATCGGCAATGAGCAGTTCTTC.

This chain uses TRBV7-9 with TRBJ2-1; TRBD2 matches 7 bases. J was trimmed by 7 bases and V by 5 bases; bases with no gene match: 11. Germline CDR1 and CDR2: SEHNR and FQNEAQ (reference sequence). This CDR3 is built from 15 residues. In DNA form, the CDR3 reads TGTGCCAGCAGCCTCGGACTAGGGGAGAAGAATGAGCAGTTCTTC. It specifies CASSLGLGEKNEQFF. The entire variable domain, with the rest obtained from reference TRBV7-9 and TRBJ2-1, is as follows: DTGVSQNPRHKITKRGQNVTFRCDPISEHNRLYWYRQTLGQGPEFLTYFQNEAQLEKSRLLSDRFSAERPKGSFSTLEIQRTEQGDSAMYLCASSLGLGEKNEQFFGPGTRLTVL.

The CDR3 sequence is CASSPLQGEYF. The CDR3 coding sequence is TGTGCCAGCAGCCCATTACAGGGGGAATACTTC. The J gene is TRBJ2-4, the V gene TRBV7-9; the match to TRBD1 covers 8 bases. The CDR3 has 11 amino acids. CDR1 is SEHNR, CDR2 FQNEAQ, per germline (reference sequence). Trimming removed 5 bases from V and 16 bases from J; junction bases left unmatched: 7.

The chain has TRBV2 and TRBJ2-7; 10 positions match TRBD1. Looked up from germline, CDR1 is SNHLY and CDR2 is FYNNEI. The CDR3 spans 15 residues. V trimming: 2 bases; J trimming: 3 bases; junction bases outside the gene matches: 4. CDR3 sequence (DNA): TGTGCCAGCAGTGAACCAGGGACAGGGGACTACGAGCAGTACTTC. Amino acids: CASSEPGTGDYEQYF.

The chain combines TRBV19 with TRBJ2-7, with 9 nucleotides matching TRBD1. Germline loops: CDR1 LNHDA, CDR2 SQIVND (reference sequence). This CDR3 contains 17 residues. The junction had 12 bases not matched to a gene; V was cut back by 5 bases and J by 1 base. The CDR3 sequence: CASSGRIGQGISYEQYF. CDR3 in DNA: TGTGCCAGTAGTGGAAGAATTGGACAGGGGATATCCTACGAGCAGTACTTC. Using reference TRBV19 and TRBJ2-7 for the parts outside the CDR3, the full variable domain is DGGITQSPKYLFRKEGQNVTLSCEQNLNHDAMYWYRQDPGQGLRLIYYSQIVNDFQKGDIAEGYSVSREKKESFPLTVTSAQKNPTAFYLCASSGRIGQGISYEQYFGPGTRLTVT.